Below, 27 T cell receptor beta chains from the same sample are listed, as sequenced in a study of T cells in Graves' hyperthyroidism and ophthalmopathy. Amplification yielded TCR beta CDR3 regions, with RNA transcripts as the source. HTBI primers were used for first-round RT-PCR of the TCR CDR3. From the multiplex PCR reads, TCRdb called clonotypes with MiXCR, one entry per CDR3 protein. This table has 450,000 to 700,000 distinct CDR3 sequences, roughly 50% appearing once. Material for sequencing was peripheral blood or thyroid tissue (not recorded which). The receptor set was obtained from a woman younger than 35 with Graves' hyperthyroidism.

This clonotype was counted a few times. CDR3 nucleotides: TGTGCCAGCTCACCACGTAGCGGGGCCTACGAGCAGTACTTC. Translation: CASSPRSGAYEQYF. The chain joins TRBV18 to TRBJ2-7; 8 bases align to TRBD2. J lost 2 bases, V lost 1 base, and 1 base had no gene match. CDR1 KGHSH and CDR2 LQKENI come from the germline V gene. CDR3 size: 14 residues.

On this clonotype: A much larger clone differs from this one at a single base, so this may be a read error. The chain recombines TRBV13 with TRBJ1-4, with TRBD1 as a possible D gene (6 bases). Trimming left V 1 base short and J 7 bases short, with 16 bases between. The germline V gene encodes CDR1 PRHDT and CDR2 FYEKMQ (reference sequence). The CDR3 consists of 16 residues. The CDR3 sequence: CASSLEGGAIGEKLFF. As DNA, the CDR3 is TGTGCCAGCAGCTTAGAAGGGGGGGCAATAGGTGAAAAACTGTTTTTT. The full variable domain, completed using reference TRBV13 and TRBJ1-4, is AAGVIQSPRHLIKEKRETATLKCYPIPRHDTVYWYQQGPGQDPQFLISFYEKMQSDKGSIPDRFSAQQFSDYHSELNMSSLELGDSALYFCASSLEGGAIGEKLFFGSGTQLSVL.

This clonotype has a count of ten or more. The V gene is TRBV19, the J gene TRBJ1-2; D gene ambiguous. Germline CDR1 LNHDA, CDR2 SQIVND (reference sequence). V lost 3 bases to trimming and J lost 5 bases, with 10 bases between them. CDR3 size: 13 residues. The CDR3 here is CASSIEDSYGYTF. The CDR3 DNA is TGTGCCAGTAGTATCGAGGACTCTTATGGCTACACCTTC.

The CDR3 loop is CAISESTSGYNEQYF. The DNA of the CDR3 is TGTGCCATCAGTGAGTCTACTAGCGGTTACAATGAGCAGTACTTC. The chain combines TRBV10-3 with TRBJ2-7; 8 bases are a match to TRBD2. Trimming took 0 bases from V and 7 from J; bases not matched to a gene: 8. The CDR3 is 15 amino acids. Germline V gene data show CDR1 as ENHRY and CDR2 as SYGVKD.

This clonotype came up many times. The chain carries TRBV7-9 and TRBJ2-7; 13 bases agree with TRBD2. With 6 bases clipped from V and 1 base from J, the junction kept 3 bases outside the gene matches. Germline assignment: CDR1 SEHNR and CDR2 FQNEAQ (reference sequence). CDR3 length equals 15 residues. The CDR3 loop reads CASRTTSGRSYEQYF. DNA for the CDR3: TGTGCCAGCAGAACGACTAGCGGGAGGTCCTACGAGCAGTACTTC. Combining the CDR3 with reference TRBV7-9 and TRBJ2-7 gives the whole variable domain DTGVSQNPRHKITKRGQNVTFRCDPISEHNRLYWYRQTLGQGPEFLTYFQNEAQLEKSRLLSDRFSAERPKGSFSTLEIQRTEQGDSAMYLCASRTTSGRSYEQYFGPGTRLTVT.

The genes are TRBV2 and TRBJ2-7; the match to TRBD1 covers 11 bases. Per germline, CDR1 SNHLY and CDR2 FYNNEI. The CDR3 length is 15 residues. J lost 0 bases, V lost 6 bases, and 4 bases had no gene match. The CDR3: CASSGQGASSYEQYF. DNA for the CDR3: TGTGCCAGCAGCGGACAGGGGGCGAGCTCCTACGAGCAGTACTTC.

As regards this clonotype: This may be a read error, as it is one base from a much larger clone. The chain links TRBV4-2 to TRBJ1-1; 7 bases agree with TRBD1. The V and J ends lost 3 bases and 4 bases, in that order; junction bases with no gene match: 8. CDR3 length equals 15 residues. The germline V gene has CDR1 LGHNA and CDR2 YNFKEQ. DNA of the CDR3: TGTGCCAGCAGCCAGGCGGGACAGTTGAGCACTGAAGCTTTCTTT. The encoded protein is CASSQAGQLSTEAFF.

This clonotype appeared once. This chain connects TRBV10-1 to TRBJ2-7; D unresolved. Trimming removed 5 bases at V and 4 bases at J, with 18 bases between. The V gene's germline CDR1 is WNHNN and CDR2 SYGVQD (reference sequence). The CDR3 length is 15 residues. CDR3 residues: CASSTASSPGYEQYF. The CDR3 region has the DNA TGCGCCAGCAGTACTGCCAGCAGCCCCGGTTACGAGCAGTACTTC.

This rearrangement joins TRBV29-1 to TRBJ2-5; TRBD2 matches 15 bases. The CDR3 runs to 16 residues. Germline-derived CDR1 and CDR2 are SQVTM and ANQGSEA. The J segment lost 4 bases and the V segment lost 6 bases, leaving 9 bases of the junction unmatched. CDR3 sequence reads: CSVGGLAGGPRETQYF. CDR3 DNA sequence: TGCAGCGTCGGCGGACTAGCGGGAGGGCCGAGAGAGACCCAGTACTTC.

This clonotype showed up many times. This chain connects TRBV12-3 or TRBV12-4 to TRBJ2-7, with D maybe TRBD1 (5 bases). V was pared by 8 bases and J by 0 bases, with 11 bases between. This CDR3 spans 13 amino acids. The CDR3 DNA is TGTGCCAGCGCAAGACAGAGCTCCTACGAGCAGTACTTC. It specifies CASARQSSYEQYF.

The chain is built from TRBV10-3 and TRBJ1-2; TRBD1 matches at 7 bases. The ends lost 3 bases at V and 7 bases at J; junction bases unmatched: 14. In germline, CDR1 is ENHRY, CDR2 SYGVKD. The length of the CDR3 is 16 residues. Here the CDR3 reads CAISDPLTGKTIGYTF. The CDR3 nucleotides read TGTGCCATCAGTGACCCCTTGACAGGGAAGACCATTGGCTACACCTTC.

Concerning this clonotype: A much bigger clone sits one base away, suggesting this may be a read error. Here the CDR3 DNA reads TGTGCCAATAGTTTTCCGGGACTACAGGCTGGGGCCAACGTCCTGACTTTC. It specifies CANSFPGLQAGANVLTF. The chain is built from TRBV19 and TRBJ2-6; 7 bases match TRBD2. Per the germline V gene, CDR1 is LNHDA and CDR2 is SQIVND (reference sequence). The CDR3 length is 17 residues.

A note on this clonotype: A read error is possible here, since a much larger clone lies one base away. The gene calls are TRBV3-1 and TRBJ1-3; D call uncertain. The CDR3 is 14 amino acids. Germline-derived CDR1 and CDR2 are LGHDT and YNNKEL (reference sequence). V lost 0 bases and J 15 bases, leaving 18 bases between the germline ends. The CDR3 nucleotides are TGTGCCAGCAGCCAAGAAGGGTCGACGGCGACTGAATATTTT. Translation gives CASSQEGSTATEYF. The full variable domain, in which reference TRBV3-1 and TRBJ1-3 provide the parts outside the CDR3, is DTAVSQTPKYLVTQMGNDKSIKCEQNLGHDTMYWYKQDSKKFLKIMFSYNNKELIINETVPNRFSPKSPDKAHLNLHINSLELGDSAVYFCASSQEGSTATEYFGEGSWLTVV.

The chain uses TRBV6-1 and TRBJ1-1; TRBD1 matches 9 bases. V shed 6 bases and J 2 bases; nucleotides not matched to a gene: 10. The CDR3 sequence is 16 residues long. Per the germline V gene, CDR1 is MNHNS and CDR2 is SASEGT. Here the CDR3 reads CASRPLHRGRNTEAFF. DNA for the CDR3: TGTGCCAGCAGACCCCTTCACAGGGGGCGCAACACTGAAGCTTTCTTT.

CDR3 residues: CASSDPAGETQHF. CDR3 DNA: TGTGCCAGCAGTGACCCAGCCGGGGAGACCCAGCATTTT. The chain has TRBV6-5 and TRBJ1-5, with D uncertain. CDR1 is MNHEY and CDR2 is SVGAGI in the germline V gene. V lost 5 bases and J 11 bases, leaving 16 bases between the germline ends. The CDR3 runs to 13 residues.

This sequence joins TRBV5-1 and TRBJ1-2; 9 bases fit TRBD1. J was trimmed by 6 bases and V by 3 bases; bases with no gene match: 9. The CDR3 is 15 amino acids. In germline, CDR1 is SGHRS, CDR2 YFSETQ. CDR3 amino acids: CASSSTGGALDGYTF. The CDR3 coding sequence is TGCGCCAGCAGCTCTACAGGGGGCGCGCTAGATGGCTACACCTTC.

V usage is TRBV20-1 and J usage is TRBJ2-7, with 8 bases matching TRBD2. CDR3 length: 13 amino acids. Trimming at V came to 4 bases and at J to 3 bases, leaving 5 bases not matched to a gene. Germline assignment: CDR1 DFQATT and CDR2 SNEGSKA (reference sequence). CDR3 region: CSATLGTSYEQYF. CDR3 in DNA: TGCAGTGCTACTCTAGGGACTAGCTACGAGCAGTACTTC.

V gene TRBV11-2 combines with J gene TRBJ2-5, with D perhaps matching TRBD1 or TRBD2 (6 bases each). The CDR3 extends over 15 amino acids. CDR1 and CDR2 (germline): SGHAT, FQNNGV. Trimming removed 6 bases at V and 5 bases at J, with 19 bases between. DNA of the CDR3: TGTGCCAGCAGACCGAACACAGGGAGGTTGGAGACCCAGTACTTC. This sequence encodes CASRPNTGRLETQYF.

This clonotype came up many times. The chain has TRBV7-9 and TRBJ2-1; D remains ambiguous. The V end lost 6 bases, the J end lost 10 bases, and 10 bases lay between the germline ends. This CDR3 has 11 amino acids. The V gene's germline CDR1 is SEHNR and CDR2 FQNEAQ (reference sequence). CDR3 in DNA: TGTGCCAGCAGTCCCACTCAGGAGCAGTTCTTC. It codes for CASSPTQEQFF.

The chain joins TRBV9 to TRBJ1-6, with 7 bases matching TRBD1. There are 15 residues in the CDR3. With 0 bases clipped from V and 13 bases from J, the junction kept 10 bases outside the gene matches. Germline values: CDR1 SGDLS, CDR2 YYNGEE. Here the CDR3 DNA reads TGTGCCAGCAGCGTAGGGCAGGGACGGGGACAGCCCCTCCACTTT. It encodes CASSVGQGRGQPLHF.

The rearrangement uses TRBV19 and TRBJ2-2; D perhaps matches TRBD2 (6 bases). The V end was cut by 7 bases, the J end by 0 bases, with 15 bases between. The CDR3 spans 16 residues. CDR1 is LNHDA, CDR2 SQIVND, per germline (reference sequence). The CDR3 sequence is CASTGVSGPNTGELFF. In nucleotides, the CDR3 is TGTGCCAGTACGGGGGTTAGCGGCCCGAACACCGGGGAGCTGTTTTTT. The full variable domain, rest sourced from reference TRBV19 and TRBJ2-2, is DGGITQSPKYLFRKEGQNVTLSCEQNLNHDAMYWYRQDPGQGLRLIYYSQIVNDFQKGDIAEGYSVSREKKESFPLTVTSAQKNPTAFYLCASTGVSGPNTGELFFGEGSRLTVL.

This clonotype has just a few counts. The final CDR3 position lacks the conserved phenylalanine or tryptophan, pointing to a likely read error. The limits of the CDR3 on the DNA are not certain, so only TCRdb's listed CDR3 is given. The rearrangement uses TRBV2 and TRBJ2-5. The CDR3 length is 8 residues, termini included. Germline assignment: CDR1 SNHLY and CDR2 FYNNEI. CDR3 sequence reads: CASSEAGR.

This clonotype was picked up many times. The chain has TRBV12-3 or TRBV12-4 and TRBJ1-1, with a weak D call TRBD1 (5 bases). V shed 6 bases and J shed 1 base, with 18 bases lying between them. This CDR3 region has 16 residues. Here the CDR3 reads CASSRQSGQGNTEAFF. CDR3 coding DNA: TGTGCCAGCAGCCGGCAGAGCGGTCAGGGGAACACTGAAGCTTTCTTT.

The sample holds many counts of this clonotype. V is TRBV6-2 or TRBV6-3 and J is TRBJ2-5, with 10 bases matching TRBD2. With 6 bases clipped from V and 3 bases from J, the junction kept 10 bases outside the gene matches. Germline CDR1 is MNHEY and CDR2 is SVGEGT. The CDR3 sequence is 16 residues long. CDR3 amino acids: CASSPGTSAGKETQYF. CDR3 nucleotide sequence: TGTGCCAGCAGCCCCGGGACTAGCGCAGGCAAAGAGACCCAGTACTTC.

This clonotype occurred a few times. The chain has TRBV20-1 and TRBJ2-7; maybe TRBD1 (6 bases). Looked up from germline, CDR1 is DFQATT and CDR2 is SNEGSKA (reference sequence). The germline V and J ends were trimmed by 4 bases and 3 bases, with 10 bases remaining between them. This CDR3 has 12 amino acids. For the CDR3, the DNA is TGCAGTGCTATTGGCAGGGGCTACGAGCAGTACTTC. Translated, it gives CSAIGRGYEQYF.

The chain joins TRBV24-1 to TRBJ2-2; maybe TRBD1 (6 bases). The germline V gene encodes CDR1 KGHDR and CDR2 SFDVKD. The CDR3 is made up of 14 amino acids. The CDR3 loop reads CARDRTANTGELFF. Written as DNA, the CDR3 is TGTGCTAGGGATCGGACAGCGAACACCGGGGAGCTGTTTTTT.

The CDR3 loop reads CASSPTARVETQYF. DNA for the CDR3: TGTGCCAGCAGCCCTACCGCTAGGGTGGAGACCCAGTACTTC. V usage is TRBV7-8 and J usage is TRBJ2-5; D call uncertain. The CDR3 is made up of 14 amino acids. Germline lookup yields CDR1 SGHVS and CDR2 FQNEAQ. Trimming left V 5 bases short and J 5 bases short, with 15 bases between.